This TCR beta chain was recovered during a study of T cells in Graves' hyperthyroidism and ophthalmopathy. Study summary: Staff took peripheral blood when the initial diagnosis was made, before any treatment began. Study-wide findings and caveats: The majority of expanded thyroid clonotypes above 0.001 also appeared in blood. Separating ophthalmopathy from stable hyperthyroidism was achieved by a 13 V-J model.

TCR beta CDR3 regions were amplified from RNA. Initially, a first-round RT-PCR of the TCR CDR3 employed the HTBI primer set. TCRdb re-called the multiplex PCR reads with MiXCR, one entry per CDR3 protein. The sample contains some 350,000 distinct CDR3 sequences, under 20% of which appear only once. A remark on this clonotype: The antigen remains unidentified.

This sequence originates from a young woman with Graves' hyperthyroidism. The sample was blood.

This CDR3 is CASSYGTEIYEQYF. For the CDR3, the DNA is TGTGCCAGCAGCTACGGGACAGAGATCTACGAGCAGTACTTC. The chain links TRBV11-2 to TRBJ2-7; 7 bases are shared with TRBD1. The CDR3 runs 14 residues. Losses at the gene ends were 4 bases for V and 3 bases for J; bases not matched to a gene: 6. Germline V gene lookup returns CDR1 SGHAT and CDR2 FQNNGV.